What follows are 20 T cell receptor beta chains derived from one specimen sequenced in a study of cytomegalovirus exposure and HLA in healthy donors. The primer mix had 60 Vbeta and 13 Jbeta primers. Libraries were prepared by immunoSEQ multiplex PCR; TCRdb keeps only in-frame clonotypes and omits some of them. The data show 150,000 to 200,000 clones, with 75% to 90% seen just once and about 0.89% held by the top ten. The sample comprised PBMCs. The receptors come from a girl aged 2 to 9 in good health and CMV-seropositive.

The chain joins TRBV6-5 to TRBJ1-4; tentative D call: TRBD1 (6 bases). CDR3 length: 14 amino acids. Deletions cut 2 bases from V and 4 bases from J, with 8 bases between. CDR1 is MNHEY, CDR2 SVGAGI, per germline. The DNA of the CDR3 is TGTGCCAGCAGTTACAGGGGGGGTAATGAAAAACTGTTTTTT. It is translated as CASSYRGGNEKLFF.

The CDR3 DNA reads TGCAGCGTTGAACAGGGAGGCTATGGCTACACCTTC. Protein: CSVEQGGYGYTF. V is TRBV29-1 and J is TRBJ1-2; tentatively, D is TRBD1 (5 bases). V shed 2 bases and J shed 4 bases, with 8 bases lying between them. The CDR3 runs to 12 residues. Germline lookup yields CDR1 SQVTM and CDR2 ANQGSEA. The full variable domain, with the rest looked up from reference TRBV29-1 and TRBJ1-2, is SAVISQKPSRDICQRGTSLTIQCQVDSQVTMMFWYRQQPGQSLTLIATANQGSEATYESGFVIDKFPISRPNLTFSTLTVSNMSPEDSSIYLCSVEQGGYGYTFGSGTRLTVV.

This clone was observed once. The J gene is TRBJ2-7, the V gene TRBV29-1, with 8 bases that match TRBD2. The germline V gene encodes CDR1 SQVTM and CDR2 ANQGSEA. Unmatched junction bases numbered 8, after V lost 6 bases and J lost 4 bases. The CDR3 has 13 amino acids. CDR3 in amino acids: CSVGGDPFYEQYF. CDR3 nucleotides: TGCAGCGTCGGGGGGGATCCTTTTTACGAGCAGTACTTC.

The chain employs TRBV5-1 and TRBJ2-5, with TRBD2 as a possible D gene (6 bases). Trimming stripped 0 bases from V and 14 bases from J, with 14 bases between. From germline, CDR1 is SGHRS and CDR2 YFSETQ. The CDR3 loop spans 12 amino acids. The CDR3 nucleotides are TGCGCCAGCAGCTTGGACGGGACTCACCATTACTTC. Residues: CASSLDGTHHYF.

This chain joins TRBV10-3 and TRBJ1-3; D is perhaps TRBD1 (5 bases). The V end lost 2 bases, the J end lost 2 bases, and 16 bases lay between the germline ends. The CDR3 is 17 amino acids. Germline lookup yields CDR1 ENHRY and CDR2 SYGVKD. The CDR3 nucleotides are TGTGCCATCAGTGAGAGGGACTATATCCTTCCTGGAAACACCATATATTTT. Translating gives CAISERDYILPGNTIYF.

In the case of this clone: This CDR3 is also generated by other DNA sequences in the sample. The chain combines TRBV20-1 with TRBJ2-3; D gene uncertain. The V gene lost 3 bases and the J gene lost 5 bases, with 3 bases spanning the gap. CDR1 is DFQATT and CDR2 is SNEGSKA in the germline V gene (reference sequence). There are 10 residues in the CDR3. The CDR3 here is CSASLDTQYF. Here the CDR3 DNA reads TGCAGTGCTAGCCTAGATACGCAGTATTTT.

The chain has TRBV7-9 and TRBJ2-2; D may be TRBD1 (5 bases). Germline V gene lookup returns CDR1 SEHNR and CDR2 FQNEAQ (reference sequence). The CDR3 is 16 residues long. V lost 5 bases and J 6 bases, leaving 19 bases between the germline ends. This CDR3 is CASSPVQGFRAGELFF. The DNA of the CDR3 is TGTGCCAGCAGCCCCGTTCAGGGTTTCAGGGCCGGGGAGCTGTTTTTT.

In regard to this clone: Other DNA variants within this sample encode the same CDR3. The V call is TRBV28, the J call TRBJ2-7; TRBD2 is a possible D gene (6 bases). Germline V gene sequence: CDR1 MDHEN, CDR2 SYDVKM. CDR3 length: 12 amino acids. Trimming stripped 6 bases from V and 0 bases from J, with 6 bases between. CDR3 sequence reads: CASSGGSYEQYF. The CDR3 coding sequence is TGTGCCAGCAGCGGGGGCTCCTACGAGCAGTACTTC.

The chain joins TRBV4-2 to TRBJ2-7; D perhaps matches TRBD1 (6 bases). CDR1 is LGHNA and CDR2 is YNFKEQ in the germline V gene. The V and J ends lost 1 base and 6 bases respectively, with 7 bases between them. This CDR3 has 12 residues. CDR3 nucleotide sequence: TGTGCCAGCAGCCAAGGACAGGCCGAGCAGTACTTC. Its translation: CASSQGQAEQYF.

The chain couples TRBV18 to TRBJ1-4; D is unclear. Trimming cost V 1 base and J 3 bases, with 6 bases left between them. This CDR3 is 14 amino acids long. Per germline, CDR1 KGHSH and CDR2 LQKENI. CDR3 protein: CASSPQTPNEKLFF. The CDR3 bases are TGTGCCAGCTCACCACAGACACCTAATGAAAAACTGTTTTTT.

V and J are TRBV6-1 and TRBJ1-5, with D tentatively TRBD1 (5 bases). CDR1 is MNHNS and CDR2 is SASEGT in the germline V gene. The V end lost 2 bases, the J end lost 3 bases, and 20 bases lay between the germline ends. The CDR3 has 18 residues. This CDR3 is CASSERYQGTSLNQPQHF. CDR3 DNA: TGTGCCAGCAGTGAACGTTATCAGGGAACAAGTCTCAATCAGCCCCAGCATTTT.

The CDR3 nucleotides are TGTGCCTGGAGTGCATTAGCGGGAGGGCAAGAGACCCAGTACTTC. It codes for CAWSALAGGQETQYF. The chain uses TRBV30 and TRBJ2-5; TRBD2 agrees at 11 bases. V lost 1 base to trimming and J lost 2 bases; unmatched junction nucleotides: 3. CDR1 GTSNPN and CDR2 SVGIG come from the germline V gene (reference sequence). This CDR3 has 15 amino acids.

The chain is built from TRBV13 and TRBJ2-5; D perhaps matches TRBD1 (10 bases). This CDR3 is 16 amino acids long. Trimming shortened V by 3 bases and J by 5 bases, and 19 bases separated the two germline ends. Germline CDR1 PRHDT, CDR2 FYEKMQ (reference sequence). The CDR3 DNA is TGTGCCAGCAGCTTCACCCTAGCGGGACAGGGGGAGACCCAGTACTTC. Its translation: CASSFTLAGQGETQYF.

The chain employs TRBV30 and TRBJ1-4; no firm D call. CDR3 length: 16 amino acids. From germline, CDR1 is GTSNPN and CDR2 SVGIG (reference sequence). V was shortened by 0 bases and J by 4 bases, with 15 bases between the two germline ends. The CDR3 DNA is TGTGCCTGGAGTGTAGATCTCCCGTCGGGTAATGAAAAACTGTTTTTT. Protein: CAWSVDLPSGNEKLFF.

This clone was counted a few times. The V gene is TRBV7-3, the J gene TRBJ1-1, with TRBD1 matching 8 bases. V was clipped by 0 bases and J by 1 base; unmatched bases: 7. Germline V gene data show CDR1 as SGHTA and CDR2 as FQGTGA. The CDR3 extends over 17 amino acids. In DNA form, the CDR3 reads TGTGCCAGCAGCTTAACGAGGCCCGGGACAGGGAACACTGAAGCTTTCTTT. Its protein is CASSLTRPGTGNTEAFF.

The rearrangement uses TRBV5-6 and TRBJ2-5; TRBD2 agrees at 7 bases. There are 16 residues in the CDR3. The germline gives CDR1 SGHDT, CDR2 YYEEEE. Losses at the gene ends were 0 bases for V and 2 bases for J; bases not matched to a gene: 7. The CDR3, as DNA: TGTGCCAGCAGCTTGGGTGCGGGAGTGGCACAAGAGACCCAGTACTTC. Residues: CASSLGAGVAQETQYF.

This sequence joins TRBV11-3 and TRBJ1-1; D gene uncertain. Trimming left V 5 bases short and J 1 base short, with 17 bases between. This CDR3 has 16 amino acids. Looked up from germline, CDR1 is SGHNT and CDR2 is YENEEA. The CDR3 sequence is CASSTQRRVSNTEAFF. The DNA of the CDR3 is TGTGCCAGCAGCACCCAGAGGAGGGTCTCGAACACTGAAGCTTTCTTT.

In its sample, this clone was seen a few times. The chain couples TRBV30 to TRBJ1-5; weak D call: TRBD1 (5 bases). The germline V and J ends were trimmed by 0 bases and 0 bases, with 12 bases remaining between them. Per the germline V gene, CDR1 is GTSNPN and CDR2 is SVGIG (reference sequence). The CDR3 has 16 residues. CDR3 residues: CAWSVRGRLSNQPQHF. In DNA, the CDR3 is TGTGCCTGGAGTGTAAGGGGAAGACTTAGCAATCAGCCCCAGCATTTT.

The genes are TRBV28 and TRBJ1-5, with 7 bases identical to TRBD1. Germline V gene data show CDR1 as MDHEN and CDR2 as SYDVKM. V gave up 3 bases and J gave up 8 bases; unmatched junction bases: 10. The length of the CDR3 is 15 residues. CDR3 amino acids: CASSFNRGHREPQHF. The CDR3 nucleotides read TGTGCCAGCAGTTTTAACAGGGGTCACAGGGAGCCCCAGCATTTT.

This clone was seen more than once but under ten times. This rearrangement joins TRBV2 to TRBJ2-2; 15 bases map to TRBD2. Germline CDR1 SNHLY, CDR2 FYNNEI. V was pared by 8 bases and J by 3 bases, with 7 bases of the junction left unmatched. This CDR3 is built from 17 residues. CDR3 sequence reads: CASGTSGRRRDTGELFF. DNA of the CDR3: TGTGCCAGCGGGACTAGCGGGAGGAGGCGGGACACCGGGGAGCTGTTTTTT.